The subject of this entry is one T cell receptor beta chain. Only in-frame clones appear in the TCRdb table, and some are missing; sequencing was by immunoSEQ multiplex PCR. Of around 190,000 clones listed, 90% to 95% are singletons. This specimen comes from a study of control samples from healthy donors and cancer patients. Germline CDR1 reads MNHEY; CDR2 reads SVGAGI. Deletions cut 0 bases from V and 4 bases from J, with 12 bases between. The CDR3 runs to 15 residues. Sequencing input: blood. The chain employs TRBV6-5 and TRBJ1-2; D is possibly TRBD1 (6 bases). This clonotype was obtained from a man aged 25 to 40 in good health. CDR3 in amino acids: CASSYSIGGPYGYTF. The CDR3 DNA is TGTGCCAGCAGTTACTCGATTGGGGGCCCCTATGGCTACACCTTC.